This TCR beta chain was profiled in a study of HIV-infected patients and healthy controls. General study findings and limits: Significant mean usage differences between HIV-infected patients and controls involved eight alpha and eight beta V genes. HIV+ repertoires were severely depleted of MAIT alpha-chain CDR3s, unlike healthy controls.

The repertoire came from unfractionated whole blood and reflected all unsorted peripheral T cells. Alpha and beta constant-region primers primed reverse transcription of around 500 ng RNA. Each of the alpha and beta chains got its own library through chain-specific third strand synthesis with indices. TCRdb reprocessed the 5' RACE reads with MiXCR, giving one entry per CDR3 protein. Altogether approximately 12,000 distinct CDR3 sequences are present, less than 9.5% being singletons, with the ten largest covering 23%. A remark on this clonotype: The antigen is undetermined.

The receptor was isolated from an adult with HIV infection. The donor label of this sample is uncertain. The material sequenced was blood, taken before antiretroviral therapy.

As DNA, the CDR3 is TGTGCCAGCAGCTTCGGGCAGAGTAATGAAAAACTGTTTTTT. It specifies CASSFGQSNEKLFF. V usage is TRBV11-2 and J usage is TRBJ1-4; D remains unclear. The CDR3 runs 14 residues. Trimming left V 3 bases short and J 4 bases short, with 9 bases between. Per the germline V gene, CDR1 is SGHAT and CDR2 is FQNNGV.